This T cell receptor beta chain stems from a study of blood T cells in healthy people across ages. A second PCR of about 6 to 12 cycles used a sample-barcoded 5' primer and a J-beta primer mix. TCRdb itself ran the 5' RACE reads through MiXCR, one entry per CDR3 protein. The sample includes under 700,000 distinct CDR3 sequences, less than 25% seen only once; the top ten take around 10%. This sample also appeared in a second study, on T cells of mothers and their children.

This sequence originates from a boy younger than 18 in good health. The specimen was blood.

The CDR3, as DNA: TGCAGGGGGACTAGCGGGGCCCAAGTCCAGTACTTC. It specifies CRGTSGAQVQYF. The chain combines TRBV20-1 with TRBJ2-4; 13 bases are a match to TRBD2. Germline lookup yields CDR1 DFQATT and CDR2 SNEGSKA (reference sequence). The CDR3 consists of 12 residues.